This T cell receptor (beta chain) is drawn from a study of blood T cell repertoires in COVID-19. Across the whole study: Two consecutive negative NP/OP PCR tests, clearance, or resolved symptoms defined Cohort 3 recovery. The United States, Italy and Spain were the sources of the acute and convalescent COVID-19 samples. Sample material is recorded as cDNA or gDNA derived from T cells, B-cell-depleted T cells, or PBMCs.

CDR1 and CDR2 (germline): KGHSH, LQKENI. V was clipped by 6 bases and J by 0 bases, with 11 bases between them. The CDR3 runs 15 residues. Cohort allocation depended upon clinical history that participants reported. Profiling relied on immunoSEQ multiplex PCR, and the TCRdb table lists in-frame clones only, not all of them. In the table there are fewer than 350,000 clones, approximately 90% of which are singletons. Source material: PBMCs or T cells enriched from blood (not recorded which). J is TRBJ2-2 and V is TRBV18; TRBD1 is a possible D gene (6 bases). The sequence was collected from an older woman in a cohort exposed to, infected with or recovered from COVID-19 (not recorded which). CDR3 region: CASSSGVANTGELFF. CDR3 nucleotides: TGTGCCAGCTCTTCAGGGGTTGCGAACACCGGGGAGCTGTTTTTT.